This TCR beta chain was obtained from a study of CD8+ T cells in alopecia areata. Study at large: Affected scalp percentage set treated patients' severity scores.

Germline V gene data show CDR1 as SGHDT and CDR2 as YYEEEE. The CDR3 has 15 residues. V was pared by 1 base and J by 1 base, with 9 bases between. The authors extracted RNA and reverse transcribed it into cDNA as the sequencing template. The protocol was immunoSEQ multiplex PCR, while the TCRdb copy is restricted to in-frame clones and leaves out a portion. The data hold approximately 180,000 clones, with roughly 60% observed a single time. Treatment meaning: oral pan-JAK inhibitor, 5-10 mg twice daily. This TCR was recovered from a human donor with alopecia areata. Specimen: CD4+ T cells sorted from blood, collected around week 47, from a patient treated with tofacitinib. This sequence joins TRBV5-6 and TRBJ2-1, with unresolved D. CDR3 bases: TGTGCCAGCAGCTTGATGGTCTCATCCTACAATGAGCAGTTCTTC. It is translated as CASSLMVSSYNEQFF.